This T cell receptor (beta chain) appears in the sequencing data of a study of T cell repertoires in cytomegalovirus infection. As for the study in general: Both CMV infection and a matching HLA type were indicated by public TCR beta signatures.

TCRdb redid the calling of the reads with MiXCR, one entry per CDR3 protein. The repertoire has around 180,000 distinct CDR3 sequences, roughly 20% of them found once; the top ten carry just under 3%. This clonotype has at least ten counts. The CDR3 is made up of 13 amino acids. The V and J ends lost 3 bases and 9 bases respectively, with 12 bases between them. The rearrangement joins TRBV12-3 or TRBV12-4 to TRBJ2-1, with a tentative D call TRBD2 (5 bases). The specimen was PBMCs. The source is a human donor in good health (CMV status not recorded). Some clones in this sample may be carry-over from other donors' samples. For the CDR3, the DNA is TGTGCCAGCAGTTTTGCGGAAGGGAGTGAGCAGTTCTTC. Translation: CASSFAEGSEQFF.